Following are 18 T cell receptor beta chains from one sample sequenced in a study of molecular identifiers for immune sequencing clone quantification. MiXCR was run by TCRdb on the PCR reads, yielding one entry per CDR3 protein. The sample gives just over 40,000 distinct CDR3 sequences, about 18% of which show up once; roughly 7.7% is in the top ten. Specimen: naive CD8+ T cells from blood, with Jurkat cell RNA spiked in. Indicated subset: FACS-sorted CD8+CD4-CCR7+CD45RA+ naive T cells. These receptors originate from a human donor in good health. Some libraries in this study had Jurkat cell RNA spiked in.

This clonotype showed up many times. The CDR3 DNA sequence: TGTGCCAGCAGCTCGGACTATCCTGGTTACGAGCAGTACTTC. Protein: CASSSDYPGYEQYF. This sequence joins TRBV7-2 and TRBJ2-7; the D gene is possibly TRBD2 (6 bases). The V gene's germline CDR1 is SGHTA and CDR2 FQGNSA. The V and J ends lost 4 bases and 4 bases respectively, with 14 bases between them. This CDR3 spans 14 amino acids. The full variable domain, its missing parts supplied by reference TRBV7-2 and TRBJ2-7, is GAGVSQSPSNKVTEKGKDVELRCDPISGHTALYWYRQSLGQGLEFLIYFQGNSAPDKSGLPSDRFSAERTGGSVSTLTIQRTQQEDSAVYLCASSSDYPGYEQYFGPGTRLTVT.

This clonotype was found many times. The CDR3 DNA reads as TGCGCCAGCAGCTTGTTCGGGGATCCAGATACGCAGTATTTT. Translation gives CASSLFGDPDTQYF. This chain joins TRBV5-1 and TRBJ2-3, with a possible D match to TRBD2 (5 bases). CDR1 and CDR2 from the germline V gene are SGHRS and YFSETQ. Trimming shortened V by 1 base and J by 4 bases, and 10 bases separated the two germline ends. The CDR3 is 14 residues long. Based on the CDR3 plus reference TRBV5-1 and TRBJ2-3, the full variable domain is KAGVTQTPRYLIKTRGQQVTLSCSPISGHRSVSWYQQTPGQGLQFLFEYFSETQRNKGNFPGRFSGRQFSNSRSEMNVSTLELGDSALYLCASSLFGDPDTQYFGPGTRLTVL.

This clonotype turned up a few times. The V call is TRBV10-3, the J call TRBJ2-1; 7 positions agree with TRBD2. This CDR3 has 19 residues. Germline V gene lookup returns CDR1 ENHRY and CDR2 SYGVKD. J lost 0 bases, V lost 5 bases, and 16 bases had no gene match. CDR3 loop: CAISIAGVGGRPSYNEQFF. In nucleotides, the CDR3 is TGTGCCATCAGTATCGCGGGGGTCGGCGGGAGACCCTCCTACAATGAGCAGTTCTTC.

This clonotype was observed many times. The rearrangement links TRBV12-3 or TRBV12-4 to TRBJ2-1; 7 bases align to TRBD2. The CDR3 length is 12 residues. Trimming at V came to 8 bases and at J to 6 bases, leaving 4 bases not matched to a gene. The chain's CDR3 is CASRSSGNEQFF. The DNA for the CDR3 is TGTGCCAGCCGATCTAGCGGCAATGAGCAGTTCTTC.

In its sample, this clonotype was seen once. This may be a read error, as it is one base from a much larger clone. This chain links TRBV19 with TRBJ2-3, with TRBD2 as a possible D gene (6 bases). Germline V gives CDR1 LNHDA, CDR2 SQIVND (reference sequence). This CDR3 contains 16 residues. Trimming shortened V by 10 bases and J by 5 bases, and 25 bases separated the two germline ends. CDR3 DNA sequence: TGTGCCACCCCGTTCGGGGACTCCAGTACGGGAGATACGCAGTATTTT. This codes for CATPFGDSSTGDTQYF. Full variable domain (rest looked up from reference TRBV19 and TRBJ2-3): DGGITQSPKYLFRKEGQNVTLSCEQNLNHDAMYWYRQDPGQGLRLIYYSQIVNDFQKGDIAEGYSVSREKKESFPLTVTSAQKNPTAFYLCATPFGDSSTGDTQYFGPGTRLTVL.

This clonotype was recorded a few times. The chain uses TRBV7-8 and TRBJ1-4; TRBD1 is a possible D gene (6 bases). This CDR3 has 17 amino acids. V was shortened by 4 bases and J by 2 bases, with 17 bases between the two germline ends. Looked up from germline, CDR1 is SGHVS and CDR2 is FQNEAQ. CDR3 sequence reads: CASSSAFDRTTNEKLFF. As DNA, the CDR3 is TGTGCCAGCAGCTCCGCGTTCGACAGGACCACTAATGAAAAACTGTTTTTT.

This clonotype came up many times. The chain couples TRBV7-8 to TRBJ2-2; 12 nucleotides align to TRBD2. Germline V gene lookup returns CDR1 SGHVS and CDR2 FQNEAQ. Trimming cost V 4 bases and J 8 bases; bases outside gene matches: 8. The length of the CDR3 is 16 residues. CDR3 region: CASSSASGRALGELFF. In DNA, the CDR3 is TGTGCCAGCAGCTCCGCTAGCGGGAGGGCCTTGGGGGAGCTGTTTTTT.

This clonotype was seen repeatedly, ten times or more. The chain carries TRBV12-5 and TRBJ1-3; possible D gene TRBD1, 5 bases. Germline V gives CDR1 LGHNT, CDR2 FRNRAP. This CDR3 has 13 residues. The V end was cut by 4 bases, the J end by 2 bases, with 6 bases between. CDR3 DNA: TGTGCTAGTGGTTGGGACGCTGGAAACACCATATATTTT. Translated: CASGWDAGNTIYF.

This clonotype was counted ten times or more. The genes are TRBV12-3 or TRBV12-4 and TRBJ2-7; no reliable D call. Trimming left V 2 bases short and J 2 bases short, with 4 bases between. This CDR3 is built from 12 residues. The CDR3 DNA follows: TGTGCCAGCAGTTTATTCCCCTACGAGCAGTACTTC. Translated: CASSLFPYEQYF.

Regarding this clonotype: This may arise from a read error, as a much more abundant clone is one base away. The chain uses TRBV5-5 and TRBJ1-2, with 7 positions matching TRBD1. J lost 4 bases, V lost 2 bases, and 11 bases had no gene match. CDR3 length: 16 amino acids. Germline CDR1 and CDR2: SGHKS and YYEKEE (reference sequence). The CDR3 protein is CASSFRDSPAPYGYTF. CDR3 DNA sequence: TGTGCCAGCAGCTTCCGGGACAGCCCTGCTCCCTATGGCTACACCTTC.

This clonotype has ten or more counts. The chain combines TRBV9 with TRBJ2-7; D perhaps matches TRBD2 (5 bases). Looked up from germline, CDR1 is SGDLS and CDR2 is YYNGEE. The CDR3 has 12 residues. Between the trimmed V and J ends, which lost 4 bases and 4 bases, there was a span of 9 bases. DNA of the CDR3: TGTGCCAGCAGCTTACCGGGGTACGAGCAGTACTTC. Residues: CASSLPGYEQYF. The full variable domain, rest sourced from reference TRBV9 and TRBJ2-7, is DSGVTQTPKHLITATGQRVTLRCSPRSGDLSVYWYQQSLDQGLQFLIQYYNGEERAKGNILERFSAQQFPDLHSELNLSSLELGDSALYFCASSLPGYEQYFGPGTRLTVT.

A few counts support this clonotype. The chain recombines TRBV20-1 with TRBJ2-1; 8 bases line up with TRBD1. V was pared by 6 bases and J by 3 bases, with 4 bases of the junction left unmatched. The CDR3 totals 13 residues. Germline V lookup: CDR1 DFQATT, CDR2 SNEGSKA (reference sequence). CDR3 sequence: CSARGQGYNEQFF. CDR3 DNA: TGCAGTGCCCGTGGACAGGGCTACAATGAGCAGTTCTTC.

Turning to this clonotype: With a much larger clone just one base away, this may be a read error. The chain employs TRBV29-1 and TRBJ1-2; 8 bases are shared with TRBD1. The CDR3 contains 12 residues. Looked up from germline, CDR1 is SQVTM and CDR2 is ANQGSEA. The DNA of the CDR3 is TGCAGCACACCGACAGGGGCCTATGGCTACGCCTTC. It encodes CSTPTGAYGYAF.

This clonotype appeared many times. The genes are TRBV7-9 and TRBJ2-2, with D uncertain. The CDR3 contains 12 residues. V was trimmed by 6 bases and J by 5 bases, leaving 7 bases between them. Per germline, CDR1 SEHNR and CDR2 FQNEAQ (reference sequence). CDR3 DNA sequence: TGTGCCAGCAGTTTCGAGACCGGGGAGCTGTTTTTT. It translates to CASSFETGELFF.

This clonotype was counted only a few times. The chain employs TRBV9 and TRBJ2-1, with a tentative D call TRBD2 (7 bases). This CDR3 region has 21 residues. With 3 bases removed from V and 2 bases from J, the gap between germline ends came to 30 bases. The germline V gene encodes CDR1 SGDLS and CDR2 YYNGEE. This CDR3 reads CASSGQGGGITVARTYNEQFF. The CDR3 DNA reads TGTGCCAGCAGCGGCCAAGGGGGGGGCATAACTGTTGCGAGAACCTACAATGAGCAGTTCTTC.

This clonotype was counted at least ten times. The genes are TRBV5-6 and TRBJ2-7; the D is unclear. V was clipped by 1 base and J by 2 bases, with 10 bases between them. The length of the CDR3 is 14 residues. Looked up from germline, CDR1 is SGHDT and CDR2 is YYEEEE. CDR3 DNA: TGTGCCAGCAGCTTGAAGAACCTACCCTACGAGCAGTACTTC. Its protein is CASSLKNLPYEQYF. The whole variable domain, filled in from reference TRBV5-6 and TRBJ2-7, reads DAGVTQSPTHLIKTRGQQVTLRCSPKSGHDTVSWYQQALGQGPQFIFQYYEEEERQRGNFPDRFSGHQFPNYSSELNVNALLLGDSALYLCASSLKNLPYEQYFGPGTRLTVT.

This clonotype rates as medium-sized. CDR3 sequence: CATIGAPSTDTQYF. The CDR3 DNA sequence: TGTGCCACCATCGGGGCCCCTAGCACAGATACGCAGTATTTT. The chain carries TRBV15 and TRBJ2-3, with D perhaps given as TRBD1 or TRBD2 (5 bases each). CDR3 length: 14 residues. V was trimmed by 7 bases and J by 0 bases, leaving 11 bases between them. Per germline, CDR1 LNHNV and CDR2 YYDKDF (reference sequence). Using reference TRBV15 and TRBJ2-3 for the parts outside the CDR3, the full variable domain is DAMVIQNPRYQVTQFGKPVTLSCSQTLNHNVMYWYQQKSSQAPKLLFHYYDKDFNNEADTPDNFQSRRPNTSFCFLDIRSPGLGDTAMYLCATIGAPSTDTQYFGPGTRLTVL.

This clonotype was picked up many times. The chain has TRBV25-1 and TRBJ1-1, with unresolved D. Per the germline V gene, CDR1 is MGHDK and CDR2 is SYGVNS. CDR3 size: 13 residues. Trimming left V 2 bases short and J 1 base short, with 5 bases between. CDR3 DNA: TGTGCCAGCAGTGAAAGTGCGAACACTGAAGCTTTCTTT. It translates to CASSESANTEAFF.